Below, 12 T cell receptor beta chains from the same sample are listed, as sequenced in a study of response to subunit inactivated influenza vaccine. TCRdb redid the calling of the RT-PCR reads with MiXCR, one entry per CDR3 protein. The table records around 570,000 distinct CDR3 sequences, about 7.6% of them present only once. Sequenced material: PBMCs from blood, taken approximately 25 months after vaccination. The receptors here all came from a man between 50 and 75 years old who received an inactivated influenza vaccine.

The gene calls are TRBV20-1 and TRBJ1-4; unclear D gene. Germline V gene sequence: CDR1 DFQATT, CDR2 SNEGSKA (reference sequence). The CDR3 length is 16 residues. Between the trimmed V and J ends, which lost 2 bases and 3 bases, there was a span of 16 bases. The CDR3 sequence is CSARRSPSPPNEKLFF. CDR3 bases: TGCAGTGCTAGACGGTCCCCTTCCCCCCCTAATGAAAAACTGTTTTTT.

The V and J genes are TRBV11-3 and TRBJ2-1; D unclear. This CDR3 region has 13 residues. Germline CDR1 and CDR2: SGHNT and YENEEA. V dropped 4 bases and J dropped 5 bases, with 9 bases sitting between them. The CDR3 is CASSSLGNNEQFF. The CDR3 nucleotides read TGTGCCAGCAGCTCGTTAGGTAACAATGAGCAGTTCTTC. Based on the CDR3 plus reference TRBV11-3 and TRBJ2-1, the full variable domain is EAGVVQSPRYKIIEKKQPVAFWCNPISGHNTLYWYLQNLGQGPELLIRYENEEAVDDSQLPKDRFSAERLKGVDSTLKIQPAELGDSAVYLCASSSLGNNEQFFGPGTRLTVL.

This clonotype showed up many times. The chain couples TRBV3-1 to TRBJ1-2, with D perhaps TRBD1 (5 bases). The CDR3 consists of 17 residues. The germline CDR1 and CDR2 sequences are LGHDT and YNNKEL (reference sequence). V lost 2 bases to trimming and J lost 3 bases, with 19 bases between them. The CDR3: CASSQFGDGGIDYGYTF. In nucleotides, the CDR3 is TGTGCCAGCAGCCAATTTGGGGACGGGGGTATAGACTATGGCTACACCTTC.

This clonotype was observed a handful of times. The chain's CDR3 is CASSHTLNEQFF. The CDR3 coding sequence is TGTGCCAGCAGCCATACATTAAATGAGCAGTTCTTC. J is TRBJ2-1 and V is TRBV14; D is undetermined. The CDR3 contains 12 residues. Germline V gives CDR1 SGHDN, CDR2 FVKESK. The V end lost 3 bases, the J end lost 7 bases, and 7 bases lay between the germline ends.

This clonotype has just a few counts. The chain uses TRBV24-1 and TRBJ2-2; no clear D. Germline lookup yields CDR1 KGHDR and CDR2 SFDVKD. Trimming left V 1 base short and J 3 bases short, with 2 bases between. There are 13 residues in the CDR3. This chain's CDR3 is CATSDFYTGELFF. For the CDR3, the DNA is TGTGCCACCAGTGATTTTTACACCGGGGAGCTGTTTTTT.

This clonotype has a handful of counts. The chain uses TRBV4-3 and TRBJ2-1; D gene ambiguous. Trimming cost V 0 bases and J 0 bases, with 9 bases left between them. Per germline, CDR1 LGHNA and CDR2 YSLEER. The CDR3 sequence is 16 residues long. CDR3 loop: CASSQERLNSYNEQFF. CDR3 DNA: TGCGCCAGCAGCCAAGAACGCCTGAACTCCTACAATGAGCAGTTCTTC.

The chain joins TRBV12-3 or TRBV12-4 to TRBJ2-1, with a tentative D call TRBD2 (5 bases). The CDR3 spans 15 residues. Trimming shortened V by 5 bases and J by 5 bases, and 16 bases separated the two germline ends. CDR3 protein: CASSRPTKRHNEQFF. CDR3 nucleotides: TGTGCCAGCAGTCGCCCTACCAAGCGGCACAATGAGCAGTTCTTC.

This clonotype was observed many times. V is TRBV7-9 and J is TRBJ2-5, with D hard to call. CDR3 length: 12 amino acids. The germline CDR1 and CDR2 sequences are SEHNR and FQNEAQ (reference sequence). Trimming pared 4 bases from V and 3 bases from J, leaving 6 bases between. CDR3 sequence (DNA): TGTGCCAGCAGCTCCGTTGAAGAGACCCAGTACTTC. Its translation: CASSSVEETQYF.

V and J are TRBV4-2 and TRBJ2-7; 8 positions agree with TRBD1. Trimming cost V 3 bases and J 5 bases; bases outside gene matches: 6. The germline V gene encodes CDR1 LGHNA and CDR2 YNFKEQ. The CDR3 contains 14 residues. DNA for the CDR3: TGTGCCAGCAGCCAGCCAGACAGGGGCCACGAGCAGTACTTC. Translated: CASSQPDRGHEQYF.

This clonotype occurred a few times. The V gene is TRBV24-1, the J gene TRBJ2-5; unclear D gene. The germline CDR1 and CDR2 sequences are KGHDR and SFDVKD. The CDR3 totals 14 residues. V was cut by 4 bases and J by 2 bases, with 10 bases left in between. CDR3 DNA sequence: TGTGCCACCAGTGAAGGCCCCGCACAAGAGACCCAGTACTTC. Encoded protein: CATSEGPAQETQYF.

This clonotype appeared a few times. This rearrangement joins TRBV10-3 to TRBJ2-1, with D tentatively TRBD1 (5 bases). Germline V lookup: CDR1 ENHRY, CDR2 SYGVKD. V lost 0 bases, J lost 9 bases, and 9 bases lay in between. The CDR3 is made up of 13 amino acids. The CDR3 DNA reads TGTGCCATCAGTGAGTCTGCAGGGATTGAGCAGTTCTTC. Translating gives CAISESAGIEQFF.

This clonotype was seen many times. The chain employs TRBV28 and TRBJ1-1; D possibly corresponds to TRBD1 (6 bases). Germline CDR1 and CDR2: MDHEN and SYDVKM. This CDR3 spans 14 amino acids. The ends were cut back, 7 bases at V and 10 bases at J, with 22 bases in the middle. The CDR3: CASNSIGQRVRAFF. CDR3 nucleotides: TGTGCCAGCAATTCAATAGGACAGAGGGTGAGAGCTTTCTTT. Based on the CDR3 plus reference TRBV28 and TRBJ1-1, the full variable domain is DVKVTQSSRYLVKRTGEKVFLECVQDMDHENMFWYRQDPGLGLRLIYFSYDVKMKEKGDIPEGYSVSREKKERFSLILESASTNQTSMYLCASNSIGQRVRAFFGQGTRLTVV.